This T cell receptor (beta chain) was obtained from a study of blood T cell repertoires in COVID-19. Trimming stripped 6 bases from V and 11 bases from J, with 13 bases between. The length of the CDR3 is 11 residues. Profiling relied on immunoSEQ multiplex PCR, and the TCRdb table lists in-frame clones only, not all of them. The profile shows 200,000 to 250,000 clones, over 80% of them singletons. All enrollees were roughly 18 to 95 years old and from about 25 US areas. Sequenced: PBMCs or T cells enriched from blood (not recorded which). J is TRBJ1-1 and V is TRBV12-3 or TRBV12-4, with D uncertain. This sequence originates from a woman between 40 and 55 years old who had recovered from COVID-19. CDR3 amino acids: CASSGGVVAFF. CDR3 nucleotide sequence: TGTGCCAGCAGCGGCGGGGTGGTGGCTTTCTTT.